The text below deals with one TCR beta chain. This receptor's antigen is unknown. No clone much larger than this one lies a single base away; base qualities are absent. In the paper's terms, the time point label means: around 28 days on oral tofacitinib. The meaning of the sample's treatment or condition label: oral pan-JAK inhibitor, 5-10 mg twice daily. Peripheral blood and lesional scalp punch biopsies were obtained from patients with alopecia areata. PBMCs were isolated by density centrifugation and stained for CD3, CD4 and CD8, and CD4+ and CD8+ T cells were sorted on a FACSAria. These data are taken from a study of CD8+ T cells in alopecia areata (dated by TCRdb to the late 2010s). In terms of the full investigation: The treated patients took part in an open-label pilot trial in which moderate-to-severe alopecia areata was treated with oral tofacitinib at 5 to 10 mg twice daily. Tofacitinib was administered for 6 to 18 months, and 6 months of follow-up off drug were then conducted to assess delayed response and recurrence. In treated patients, disease severity was measured using the SALT score, which gives the percentage of scalp surface area affected. High-throughput TCRbeta sequencing was used to examine T cell clonal expansion in alopecia areata in both the C3H/HeJ mouse model and human patients. In humans, TCRbeta sequencing was performed on scalp tissue and on sorted CD4+ and CD8+ peripheral blood T cells from healthy controls and from patients with patchy or totalis/universalis alopecia areata. Biopsies were taken from tofacitinib-treated patients at baseline and again at 4 and 24 weeks into treatment, and several of those patients also had a later scalp biopsy. Clonality in the scalp was compared among normal scalp (n=4), patchy alopecia areata scalp (n=8), and alopecia totalis/universalis scalp (n=8). RNA was obtained with the PAXgene miRNA kit for fixed scalp, the miRNeasy kit for PBMCs, and the RNeasy kit for mouse skin. TCRbeta CDR3 regions were amplified by immunoSEQ multiplex PCR using 35 Vbeta forward and 13 Jbeta reverse primers.

The full study reports these points: Because the treated cohort was small and included a single nonresponder, larger studies are needed to assess links between baseline CD8+ expansion and response. Compared with mice, TCR sequences shared between patients were less clear, possibly partly because of HLA diversity across the patient population. Many expanded lesional clones persisted in scalp and blood during tofacitinib treatment, which may partly explain relapse after stopping treatment. Scalp TCR repertoire analysis is complicated because resident alphabeta T cells in normal human skin are also sequenced, whereas mouse skin is dominated by gammadelta T cells. Tofacitinib significantly decreased scalp clonality and the number of expanded CD8+ clones among the top 100 scalp clones. Higher clonality and more expanded CD8+ clones were observed in lesional scalp than in normal scalp, particularly in alopecia totalis/universalis, a finding suggestive of antigenic drive.

Libraries were constructed by the immunoSEQ multiplex PCR assay. To provide template for TCR sequencing, every sample had RNA extracted and reverse transcribed into cDNA. SuperScript III was used to make first-strand cDNA, primed with a 2:1 mix of oligo-dT and random hexamers. A synthetic immune receptor repertoire was used to gauge amplification bias, and whatever bias remained was removed computationally. Per the authors' processing: Raw reads were preprocessed for error removal, and CDR3 was defined according to IMGT conventions as running from the conserved cysteine to phenylalanine. Clonality was calculated as 1 minus Shannon entropy normalized by log2 of the number of productive unique TCRs. CD4 or CD8 identity of scalp clones was inferred by cross-referencing scalp TCRbeta sequences with sorted blood CD4 and CD8 repertoires. This immuneACCESS table, as held by TCRdb, lists in-frame sequences with V and J called but not all clones. Of the missing ones, under half trace to an unresolved V gene in checked studies; the others have no known cause. The D gene and trimming were derived from the DNA, and the V and J assignments and clone size from that table. In this sample the table shows approximately 150,000 clones, roughly 86% of which occur a single time. Of the sample, over 10% falls within the top ten clones.

Trimming removed 5 bases from V and 3 bases from J; the gene matches leave 3 bases unexplained. CDR1 and CDR2 are read off the germline V gene as MNHEY and SVGAGI. Spanning cysteine to phenylalanine, the CDR3 consists of 13 amino acids. The only DNA kept is the CDR3, 39 bases in frame from the first base. The TCR was taken from a human donor with alopecia areata. The source was CD8+ T cells sorted from blood, collected at week 4, from a patient treated with tofacitinib. The chain uses TRBV6-5 and TRBJ2-7; TRBD2 fits 8 bases in the junction. The DNA sequence is as follows: TGTGCCAGCAGTAGCGGGAGTATCTACGAGCAGTACTTC. Its protein reads: CASSSGSIYEQYF.